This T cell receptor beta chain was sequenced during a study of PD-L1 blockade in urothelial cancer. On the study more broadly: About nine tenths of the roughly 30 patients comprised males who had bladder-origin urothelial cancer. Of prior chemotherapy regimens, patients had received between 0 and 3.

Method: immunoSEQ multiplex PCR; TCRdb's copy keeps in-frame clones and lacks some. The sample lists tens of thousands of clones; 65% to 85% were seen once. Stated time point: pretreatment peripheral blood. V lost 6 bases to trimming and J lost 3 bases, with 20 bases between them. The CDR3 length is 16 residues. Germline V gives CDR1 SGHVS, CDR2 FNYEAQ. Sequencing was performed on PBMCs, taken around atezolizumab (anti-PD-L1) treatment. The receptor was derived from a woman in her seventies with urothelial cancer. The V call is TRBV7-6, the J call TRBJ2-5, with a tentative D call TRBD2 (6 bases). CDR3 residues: CASSPNPGGAEETQYF. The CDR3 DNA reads TGTGCCAGCAGTCCCAACCCTGGCGGGGCGGAAGAGACCCAGTACTTC.